Here is one T cell receptor (beta chain) with its context. Its specificity is not known. The data belong to a study of vaccination effects on CD4 cells after COVID-19. Broader study findings: Only a single clone (1 of 255 vaccine-induced clones in healthy vaccinees) cross-reacted with common cold coronaviruses. Convalescent patients in the study were few, and early post-infection timepoints were absent.

Antigen-specific CD4+ T cells were expanded with viral peptide pools in the ViraFEST assay before sequencing. Culture lasted about nine days before CD4+ T cell isolation. Vaccinees lacked prior SARS-CoV-2 infection and tested negative for nucleocapsid antibodies. It was with roughly 10 IU/ml IL-2 and around 10 ug/ml peptides that more than 1.5 million PBMC per well were cultured. Both day 3 and day 7 saw half the medium replaced with IL-2 medium. Sequencing used immunoSEQ multiplex PCR; TCRdb keeps in-frame clones, though not all of them. Among about 21,000 clones listed, over 65% were seen once. The length of the CDR3 is 13 residues. With 4 bases removed from V and 0 bases from J, the gap between germline ends came to 5 bases.

This sequence was found in a human donor who received a COVID-19 vaccine. Sequenced material: CD4+ T cells from PBMCs cultured with HCoV-NL63 spike peptides, taken before COVID-19 vaccination. The chain links TRBV12-3 or TRBV12-4 to TRBJ2-3; D possibly uses TRBD1 or TRBD2 (5 bases each). The CDR3 bases are TGTGCCAGCAGTTGGGACAGCACAGATACGCAGTATTTT. It specifies CASSWDSTDTQYF.